This T cell receptor beta chain was found in a study of cytomegalovirus exposure and HLA in healthy donors. Germline CDR1 is SGHAT and CDR2 is FQNNGV. The CDR3 is 12 residues long. V was cut by 5 bases and J by 7 bases, with 12 bases left in between. The PCR contained 60 Vbeta and 13 Jbeta primers. Only in-frame clones appear in the TCRdb table, and some are missing; sequencing was by immunoSEQ multiplex PCR. The sample includes over 150,000 clones, approximately 80% of them seen just once. Details on this clone: Its antigen is undetermined.

Findings and caveats of the study: Serostatus for CMV was the only available immune exposure information.

The sequence derives from a man aged 45-65 years in good health and CMV-seropositive. The chain combines TRBV11-2 with TRBJ2-7, with D maybe TRBD1 (6 bases). Sequenced material: PBMCs. CDR3 sequence reads: CASSPRGWEQYF. CDR3 bases: TGTGCCAGCAGCCCTAGGGGGTGGGAGCAGTACTTC.